The 13 T cell receptor beta chains below were found in one sample sequenced in a study of T cell responses to AZD1222 COVID-19 vaccine. This table comes from immunoSEQ multiplex PCR, and its TCRdb copy is limited to in-frame clones, with some not included. Here the sample spans 150,000 or so clones, over 90% being singletons. The specimen comprised peripheral blood, sampled on day 0 of AZD1222 vaccination. The receptors originated from an adult in good health.

V and J are TRBV4-1 and TRBJ1-5, with 8 bases identical to TRBD1. With 2 bases clipped from V and 5 bases from J, the junction kept 5 bases outside the gene matches. The CDR3 is made up of 15 amino acids. In germline, CDR1 is MGHRA, CDR2 YSYEKL. In DNA, the CDR3 is TGCGCCAGCAGCCAAACAGGACAGGGCGATCAGCCCCAGCATTTT. It encodes CASSQTGQGDQPQHF.

The rearrangement uses TRBV5-1 and TRBJ2-5; 9 positions match TRBD1. CDR3 length equals 15 residues. J was trimmed by 4 bases and V by 1 base; bases with no gene match: 5. Germline V lookup: CDR1 SGHRS, CDR2 YFSETQ. Here the CDR3 reads CASSLQQGARETQYF. DNA for the CDR3: TGCGCCAGCAGCTTGCAACAGGGGGCACGAGAGACCCAGTACTTC.

This clone was seen just once. J is TRBJ2-2 and V is TRBV11-1, with D unresolved. Germline V gene lookup returns CDR1 SGHAT and CDR2 FQDESV (reference sequence). Trimming stripped 1 base from V and 0 bases from J, with 6 bases between. This CDR3 has 15 residues. The CDR3 is CASSLEGTNTGELFF. CDR3 DNA sequence: TGTGCCAGCAGCTTAGAGGGTACGAACACCGGGGAGCTGTTTTTT.

The V and J genes are TRBV7-2 and TRBJ2-7; possibly TRBD1 for D (7 bases). Trimming removed 1 base from V and 1 base from J, with 11 bases in between. Looked up from germline, CDR1 is SGHTA and CDR2 is FQGNSA. This CDR3 has 15 amino acids. This chain's CDR3 is CASSLGAGGSYEQYF. In DNA, the CDR3 is TGTGCCAGCAGCTTAGGGGCAGGGGGGTCCTACGAGCAGTACTTC.

This clone was counted once. The chain carries TRBV24-1 and TRBJ2-2, with D hard to call. In germline, CDR1 is KGHDR, CDR2 SFDVKD. The CDR3 covers 12 residues. Trimming took 7 bases from V and 4 from J, leaving 6 bases between them. The CDR3 region is CATSYSTGELFF. The CDR3 region has the DNA TGTGCCACCAGCTACTCCACCGGGGAGCTGTTTTTT.

The rearrangement links TRBV7-2 to TRBJ1-1; the D is unclear. CDR1 and CDR2 from the germline V gene are SGHTA and FQGNSA. Trimming shortened V by 1 base and J by 0 bases, and 6 bases separated the two germline ends. The CDR3 is made up of 14 amino acids. The chain's CDR3 is CASSLVIVNTEAFF. CDR3 bases: TGTGCCAGCAGCTTAGTTATAGTGAACACTGAAGCTTTCTTT.

The gene calls are TRBV2 and TRBJ2-1, with TRBD2 matching over 8 bases. CDR1 is SNHLY, CDR2 FYNNEI, per germline. The length of the CDR3 is 13 residues. V shed 8 bases and J 4 bases; nucleotides not matched to a gene: 4. The CDR3 DNA is TGTGCCAGCGGGACTAGACCTTACAATGAGCAGTTCTTC. This encodes CASGTRPYNEQFF.

V and J are TRBV9 and TRBJ2-7, with 9 positions matching TRBD2. V dropped 0 bases and J dropped 2; count of bases not matched to a gene: 3. This CDR3 spans 15 amino acids. Germline V gene lookup returns CDR1 SGDLS and CDR2 YYNGEE. The chain's CDR3 is CASSVGREGPYEQYF. CDR3 coding DNA: TGTGCCAGCAGCGTAGGGCGGGAGGGCCCCTACGAGCAGTACTTC.

V usage is TRBV29-1 and J usage is TRBJ1-5; unclear D gene. V lost 4 bases to trimming and J lost 5 bases, with 9 bases between them. Per the germline V gene, CDR1 is SQVTM and CDR2 is ANQGSEA. The CDR3 spans 12 residues. The CDR3 protein is CSVGQADQPQHF. The DNA of the CDR3 is TGCAGCGTTGGGCAGGCCGATCAGCCCCAGCATTTT. Full variable domain (outside the CDR3, taken from reference TRBV29-1 and TRBJ1-5): SAVISQKPSRDICQRGTSLTIQCQVDSQVTMMFWYRQQPGQSLTLIATANQGSEATYESGFVIDKFPISRPNLTFSTLTVSNMSPEDSSIYLCSVGQADQPQHFGDGTRLSIL.

V is TRBV6-1 and J is TRBJ2-1; D gene unclear. Trimming took off 0 bases at V and 5 bases at J, with 11 bases between the two ends. CDR1 is MNHNS and CDR2 is SASEGT in the germline V gene. CDR3 length: 15 residues. CDR3: CASSEASTGDNEQFF. CDR3 nucleotide sequence: TGTGCCAGCAGTGAAGCGAGCACTGGGGACAATGAGCAGTTCTTC.

The V call is TRBV5-3, the J call TRBJ2-2; D may correspond to TRBD1 or TRBD2 (5 bases each). TRBV5-3 qualifies as an ORF whose function is uncertain. V dropped 0 bases and J dropped 6 bases, with 18 bases sitting between them. The CDR3 runs to 17 residues. The CDR3 sequence: CARSLGRWGSGAGELFF. For the CDR3, the DNA is TGTGCCAGAAGCTTGGGGCGTTGGGGGAGCGGAGCCGGGGAGCTGTTTTTT.

The chain recombines TRBV6-5 with TRBJ1-3; 7 bases fit TRBD1. Trimming at V came to 0 bases and at J to 7 bases, leaving 3 bases not matched to a gene. This CDR3 is built from 14 residues. CDR1 and CDR2 from the germline V gene are MNHEY and SVGAGI. For the CDR3, the DNA is TGTGCCAGCAGTTACTCGACAGGGTCGAACACCATATATTTT. Its translation: CASSYSTGSNTIYF.

The chain employs TRBV3-1 (or the pseudogene TRBV3-2) and TRBJ1-2, with 7 bases matching TRBD1. V gave up 1 base and J gave up 6 bases; unmatched junction bases: 11. CDR1 and CDR2 from the germline V gene are LGHDT and YNNKEL (reference sequence). This CDR3 has 16 amino acids. This chain's CDR3 is CASSQASQTGNHGYTF. CDR3 nucleotides: TGTGCCAGCAGCCAAGCCTCACAGACAGGGAACCATGGCTACACCTTC.